These 10 T cell receptor beta chains share one sample of origin, sequenced in a study of early T cells in non-severe SARS-CoV-2 infection. TCRdb analysed the 5' RACE reads with MiXCR anew, one entry per CDR3 protein. The data show about 64,000 distinct CDR3 sequences, 15% to 20% seen once. The source was whole blood, collected at baseline. The source of these receptors is an adult who was a healthcare worker with PCR-confirmed SARS-CoV-2 infection or an uninfected control (not recorded which).

This rearrangement joins TRBV5-4 to TRBJ2-1; the D gene is possibly TRBD2 (7 bases). V dropped 4 bases and J dropped 2 bases, with 13 bases sitting between them. CDR3 length equals 15 residues. CDR1 is SGHNT, CDR2 YYREEE, per germline (reference sequence). The CDR3 loop reads CASSPGGGPYNEQFF. The CDR3 DNA is TGTGCCAGCAGCCCTGGCGGGGGCCCCTACAATGAGCAGTTCTTC.

This clonotype was detected ten times or more. This rearrangement joins TRBV7-8 to TRBJ2-7; 9 bases are shared with TRBD2. The CDR3 consists of 15 residues. Trimming cost V 1 base and J 4 bases; bases outside gene matches: 5. Germline V gene lookup returns CDR1 SGHVS and CDR2 FQNEAQ. CDR3 nucleotides: TGTGCCAGCAGCTTAGGCCCTAGCGGGATGTACGAGCAGTACTTC. Amino acid sequence: CASSLGPSGMYEQYF.

This clonotype was found a few times. The V gene is TRBV27, the J gene TRBJ2-7; no reliable D call. Trimming shortened V by 5 bases and J by 2 bases, and 10 bases separated the two germline ends. This CDR3 comprises 13 residues. Per the germline V gene, CDR1 is MNHEY and CDR2 is SMNVEV (reference sequence). The CDR3 sequence is CASSPRGAYEQYF. CDR3 DNA sequence: TGTGCCAGCAGTCCCCGAGGCGCCTACGAGCAGTACTTC.

The chain uses TRBV3-1 and TRBJ2-7; D may be TRBD1 (5 bases). V shed 0 bases and J shed 3 bases, with 6 bases lying between them. In germline, CDR1 is LGHDT, CDR2 YNNKEL (reference sequence). The CDR3 covers 13 residues. The CDR3 region has the DNA TGTGCCAGCAGCCAAGAAAGGGGCTACGAGCAGTACTTC. Amino acid sequence: CASSQERGYEQYF.

This rearrangement joins TRBV2 to TRBJ2-3; D remains unclear. CDR1 SNHLY and CDR2 FYNNEI come from the germline V gene. The V gene lost 7 bases and the J gene lost 2 bases, with 13 bases spanning the gap. CDR3 size: 14 residues. This CDR3 reads CASTRNSPTDTQYF. The CDR3 nucleotides are TGTGCCAGCACAAGAAACAGCCCCACAGATACGCAGTATTTT. Filled out from reference TRBV2 and TRBJ2-3, the complete variable domain reads EPEVTQTPSHQVTQMGQEVILRCVPISNHLYFYWYRQILGQKVEFLVSFYNNEISEKSEIFDDQFSVERPDGSNFTLKIRSTKLEDSAMYFCASTRNSPTDTQYFGPGTRLTVL.

This clonotype showed up just a few times. V is TRBV5-1 and J is TRBJ1-6, with D unclear. This CDR3 is 13 amino acids long. V was trimmed by 1 base and J by 8 bases, leaving 7 bases between them. Germline CDR1 is SGHRS and CDR2 is YFSETQ. For the CDR3, the DNA is TGCGCCAGCAGCTTGATCACGGATTCACCCCTCCACTTT. Translating it yields CASSLITDSPLHF.

The chain combines TRBV7-9 with TRBJ2-7; D gene unclear. In germline, CDR1 is SEHNR, CDR2 FQNEAQ (reference sequence). Trimming shortened V by 1 base and J by 2 bases, and 3 bases separated the two germline ends. The CDR3 has 12 residues. CDR3 sequence reads: CASSLVTYEQYF. CDR3 nucleotides: TGTGCCAGCAGCTTAGTCACCTACGAGCAGTACTTC.

The chain links TRBV12-3 or TRBV12-4 to TRBJ2-7, with D perhaps matching TRBD1 or TRBD2 (6 bases each). CDR3 length: 17 amino acids. Trimming pared 1 base from V and 1 base from J, leaving 17 bases between. The chain's CDR3 is CASSLDAGASASYEQYF. The DNA for the CDR3 is TGTGCCAGCAGTTTAGATGCAGGGGCTAGCGCGTCCTACGAGCAGTACTTC.

This chain links TRBV11-2 with TRBJ2-7; tentatively, D is TRBD1 or TRBD2 (5 bases each). Germline V CDR1 and CDR2: SGHAT, FQNNGV. The CDR3 has 15 residues. Trimming stripped 4 bases from V and 2 bases from J, with 15 bases between. CDR3 residues: CASSSLRDGAYEQYF. The CDR3 nucleotides are TGTGCCAGCAGCTCCCTCCGGGACGGTGCCTACGAGCAGTACTTC.

V and J are TRBV12-3 or TRBV12-4 and TRBJ2-7; no reliable D call. The length of the CDR3 is 12 residues. The V and J ends lost 3 bases and 4 bases respectively, with 7 bases between them. CDR3 nucleotide sequence: TGTGCCAGCAGTTTCTACCAGTACGAGCAGTACTTC. Translation gives CASSFYQYEQYF.